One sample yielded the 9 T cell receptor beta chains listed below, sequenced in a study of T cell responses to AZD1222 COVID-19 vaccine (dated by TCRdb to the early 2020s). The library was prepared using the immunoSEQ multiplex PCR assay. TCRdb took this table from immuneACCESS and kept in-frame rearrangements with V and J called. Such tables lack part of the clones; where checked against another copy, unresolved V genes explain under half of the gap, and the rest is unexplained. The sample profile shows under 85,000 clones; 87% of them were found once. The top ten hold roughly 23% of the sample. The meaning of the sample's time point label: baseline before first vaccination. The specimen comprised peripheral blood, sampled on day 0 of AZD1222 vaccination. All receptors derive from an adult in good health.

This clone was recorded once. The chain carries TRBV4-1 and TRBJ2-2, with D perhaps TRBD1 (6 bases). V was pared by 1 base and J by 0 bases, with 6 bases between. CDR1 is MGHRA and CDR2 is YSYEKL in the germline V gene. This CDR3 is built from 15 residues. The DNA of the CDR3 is TGCGCCAGCAGCCAAGGGACAGCGAACACCGGGGAGCTGTTTTTT. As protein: CASSQGTANTGELFF.

The DNA of the CDR3 is TGTGCCAGCACGATTGGACAGGGAAATCAGCCCCAGCATTTT. This sequence encodes CASTIGQGNQPQHF. The chain joins TRBV28 to TRBJ1-5, with 8 bases fitting TRBD1. Unmatched junction bases numbered 6, after V lost 7 bases and J lost 4 bases. CDR3 size: 14 residues. Germline CDR1 is MDHEN and CDR2 is SYDVKM. Full variable domain (rest looked up from reference TRBV28 and TRBJ1-5): DVKVTQSSRYLVKRTGEKVFLECVQDMDHENMFWYRQDPGLGLRLIYFSYDVKMKEKGDIPEGYSVSREKKERFSLILESASTNQTSMYLCASTIGQGNQPQHFGDGTRLSIL.

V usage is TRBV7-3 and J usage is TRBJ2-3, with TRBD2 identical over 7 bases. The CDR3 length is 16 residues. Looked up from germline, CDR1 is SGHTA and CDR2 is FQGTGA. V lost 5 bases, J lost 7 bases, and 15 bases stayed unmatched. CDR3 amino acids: CASSPFGAGSQYTQYF. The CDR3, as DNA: TGTGCCAGCAGCCCATTCGGAGCGGGATCGCAATATACGCAGTATTTT.

CDR3 sequence (DNA): TGTGCCACCAGCAGAGATTCATACGAGCAGTACTTC. This translates into CATSRDSYEQYF. The gene calls are TRBV15 and TRBJ2-7, with D unresolved. This CDR3 spans 12 amino acids. The V gene's germline CDR1 is LNHNV and CDR2 YYDKDF (reference sequence). V was trimmed by 0 bases and J by 4 bases, leaving 4 bases between them.

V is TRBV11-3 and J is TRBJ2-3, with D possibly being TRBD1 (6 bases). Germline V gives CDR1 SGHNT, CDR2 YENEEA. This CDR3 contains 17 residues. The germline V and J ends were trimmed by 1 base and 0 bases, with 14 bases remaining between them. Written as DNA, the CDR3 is TGTGCCAGCAGCTTAGGAGGCAGGGGTACTAGCACAGATACGCAGTATTTT. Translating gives CASSLGGRGTSTDTQYF.

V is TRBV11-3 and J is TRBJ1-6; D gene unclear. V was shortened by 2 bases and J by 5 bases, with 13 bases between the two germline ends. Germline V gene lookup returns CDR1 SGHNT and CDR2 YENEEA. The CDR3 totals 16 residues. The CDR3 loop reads CASSLSDYYDNSPLHF. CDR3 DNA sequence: TGTGCCAGCAGCTTATCCGACTACTACGATAATTCACCCCTCCACTTT.

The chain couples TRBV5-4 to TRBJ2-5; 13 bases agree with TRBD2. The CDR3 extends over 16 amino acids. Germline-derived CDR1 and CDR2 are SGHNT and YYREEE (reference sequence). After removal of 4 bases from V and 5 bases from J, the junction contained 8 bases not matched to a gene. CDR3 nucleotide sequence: TGTGCCAGCAGCCGCAGACTAGCGGGAGGCCGGGAGACCCAGTACTTC. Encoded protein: CASSRRLAGGRETQYF.

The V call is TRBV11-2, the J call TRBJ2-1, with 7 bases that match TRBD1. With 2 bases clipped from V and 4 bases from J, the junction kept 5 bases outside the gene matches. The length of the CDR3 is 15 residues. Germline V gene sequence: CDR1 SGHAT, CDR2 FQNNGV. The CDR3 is CASSLNRGPYNEQFF. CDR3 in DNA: TGTGCCAGCAGCTTAAACAGGGGCCCGTACAATGAGCAGTTCTTC.

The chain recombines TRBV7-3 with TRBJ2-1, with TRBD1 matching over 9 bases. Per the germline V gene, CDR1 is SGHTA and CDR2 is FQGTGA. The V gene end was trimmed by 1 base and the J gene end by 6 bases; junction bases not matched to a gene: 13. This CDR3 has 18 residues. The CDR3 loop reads CASSLRGGGDRVANEQFF. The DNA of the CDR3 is TGTGCCAGCAGCTTAAGGGGAGGTGGGGACAGGGTCGCCAATGAGCAGTTCTTC. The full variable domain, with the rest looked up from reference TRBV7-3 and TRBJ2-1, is GAGVSQTPSNKVTEKGKYVELRCDPISGHTALYWYRQSLGQGPEFLIYFQGTGAADDSGLPNDRFFAVRPEGSVSTLKIQRTERGDSAVYLCASSLRGGGDRVANEQFFGPGTRLTVL.